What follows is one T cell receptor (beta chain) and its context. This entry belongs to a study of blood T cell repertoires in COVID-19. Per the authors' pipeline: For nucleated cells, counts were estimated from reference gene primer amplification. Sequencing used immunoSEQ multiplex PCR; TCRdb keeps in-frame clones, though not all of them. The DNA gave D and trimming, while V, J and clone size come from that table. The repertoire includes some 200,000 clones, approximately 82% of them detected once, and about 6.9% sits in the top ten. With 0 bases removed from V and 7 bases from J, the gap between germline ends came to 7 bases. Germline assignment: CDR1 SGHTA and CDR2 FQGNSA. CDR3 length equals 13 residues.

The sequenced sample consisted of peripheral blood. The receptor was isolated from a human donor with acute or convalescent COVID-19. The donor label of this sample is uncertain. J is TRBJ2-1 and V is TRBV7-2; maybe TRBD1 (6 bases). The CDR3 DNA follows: TGTGCCAGCAGCTTAGCCCAGGGGAATGAGCAGTTCTTC. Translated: CASSLAQGNEQFF. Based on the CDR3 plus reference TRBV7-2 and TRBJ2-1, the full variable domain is GAGVSQSPSNKVTEKGKDVELRCDPISGHTALYWYRQSLGQGLEFLIYFQGNSAPDKSGLPSDRFSAERTGGSVSTLTIQRTQQEDSAVYLCASSLAQGNEQFFGPGTRLTVL.